This T cell receptor beta chain was obtained from a study of T-cell reconstitution after alpha-beta-depleted transplantation in children. Study-level points and caveats: After one year, T-cell counts and TCRbeta diversity mostly came from new T cells. High day-60 TCRbeta diversity in some patients came from surviving recipient T cells and thymic progenitors. Reportedly, only several hundred clones from non-depleted graft cells drove alpha-beta T-cell counts at about two months.

Germline V gives CDR1 SGHVS, CDR2 FQNEAQ. V trimming: 5 bases; J trimming: 2 bases; junction bases outside the gene matches: 5. This CDR3 region has 15 residues. It was with unique molecular identifiers that the TCRbeta library was prepared. One entry per CDR3 protein, called by TCRdb with MiXCR from the PCR reads. The table records 800,000 to 1,000,000 distinct CDR3 sequences, under 30% of them present only once. This clonotype has just a few counts. Its specificity is unknown. The source material was PBMCs, mostly from graft donor cells, sampled 360 days after TCRalphabeta/CD19-depleted stem cell transplant. The clonotype originates from a boy under three years old who had a stem cell transplant for SCID, so the T cells may come from the graft donor. The gene calls are TRBV7-8 and TRBJ2-3, with 9 bases identical to TRBD2. This CDR3 is CASSLSGSITDTQYF. The DNA for the CDR3 is TGTGCCAGCAGCCTTAGCGGGAGTATCACAGATACGCAGTATTTT. Variable domain in full (rest from reference TRBV7-8 and TRBJ2-3): GAGVSQSPRYKVAKRGQDVALRCDPISGHVSLFWYQQALGQGPEFLTYFQNEAQLDKSGLPSDRFFAERPEGSVSTLKIQRTQQEDSAVYLCASSLSGSITDTQYFGPGTRLTVL.